This TCR beta chain stems from a study of siplizumab effects on memory and regulatory T cells. Data came from immunoSEQ multiplex PCR; TCRdb stores just in-frame clones and leaves some out. The table records some 100,000 clones, 91% of them present only once. Study-level points and caveats: The study found that siplizumab significantly reduced alloreactive sequences traceable to unstimulated CD4+ memory cells.

The length of the CDR3 is 18 residues. V dropped 1 base and J dropped 2 bases, with 19 bases sitting between them. The germline gives CDR1 PRHDT, CDR2 FYEKMQ (reference sequence). Points on this clone: The antigen remains unidentified.

The source is a human donor in good health. Some clones in this sample may be carry-over from other donors' samples. The sequenced sample was CD4+ T cells sorted from blood. V gene TRBV13 combines with J gene TRBJ2-3; D could derive from TRBD1 or TRBD2 (7 bases each). The DNA of the CDR3 is TGTGCCAGCAGCTTAGCAGCGCCGACAGGGAGGGACACAGATACGCAGTATTTT. This gives the protein CASSLAAPTGRDTDTQYF.